Each of the 2 T cell receptor beta chains below was sequenced from the same sample in a study of human T cells and chemical hapten exposure. TCRdb ran MiXCR on the RACE reads and lists one entry per CDR3 protein. The sample includes fewer than 300,000 distinct CDR3 sequences, about 9% of them seen just once. Indicated time point: pre-sensitization, week 0. As to treatment: therapeutic diphenylcyclopropenone sensitization with weekly scalp DPC. The material sequenced was whole blood, taken in connection with sensitization to the hapten diphenylcyclopropenone (DPC). Receptors were obtained from a middle-aged woman with alopecia areata. Some clones in this sample may be carry-over from other donors' samples.

This clonotype was found a few times. The chain combines TRBV9 with TRBJ2-5; D may be TRBD1 (6 bases). Trimming stripped 0 bases from V and 1 base from J, with 13 bases between. This CDR3 is 16 amino acids long. Per the germline V gene, CDR1 is SGDLS and CDR2 is YYNGEE. This CDR3 reads CASSVGVGTLQETQYF. CDR3 coding DNA: TGTGCCAGCAGCGTAGGGGTTGGGACACTCCAAGAGACCCAGTACTTC.

V gene TRBV6-2 or TRBV6-3 combines with J gene TRBJ2-5; 9 bases are shared with TRBD2. The CDR3 is made up of 14 amino acids. CDR1 and CDR2 (germline): MNHEY, SVGEGT. The ends lost 6 bases at V and 4 bases at J; junction bases unmatched: 6. CDR3 protein: CASRTSGARETQYF. CDR3 nucleotides: TGTGCCAGCAGGACTAGCGGAGCTCGAGAGACCCAGTACTTC.